This entry is about one TCR beta chain. Its antigen remains unidentified. One base away there is no much larger clone; base qualities are not given. The data originate from a study of cytomegalovirus exposure and HLA in healthy donors (dated by TCRdb to the late 2010s). For the study in its entirety: In an earlier analysis of several hundred of the donors, 276 Gb of sequence data and just under 120 million unique TCR beta sequences from approximately 180 million T cells were reported. Around 320 gigabases of sequencing data and 80 million or so unique TCR sequences were included in an early release covering about 620 HLA-typed donors. Of the roughly 400 genotyped donors, 81% fell in the genetic ancestry cluster associated with self-reported Caucasian donors. The aim of the study was to test whether cataloging public T cell receptors could identify signatures of past pathogen exposure. The study profiled the T cell repertoires of around 700 subjects by immunosequencing and related them to cytomegalovirus serostatus. A separate validation cohort of over 95 different subjects was used in addition to the roughly 620-subject first cohort. To predict cytomegalovirus infection status, the study combined high-throughput TCR immunosequencing, statistical association of individual TCRs with disease status, and machine learning. A later analysis re-analyzed previously published TCR beta repertoires from roughly 600 donors and added high-resolution HLA genotyping to study TCR occurrence patterns. The later analysis used no new phenotypic data to find candidate immune exposures, relying instead on TCR beta sequences and their occurrence across donors. An earlier analysis of about 600 of the donors used high-throughput TCR beta sequencing to judge whether each TCR beta V gene segment behaved as functional or pseudogenic. Donor age, sex, ethnicity and CMV serostatus were compiled together with the repertoire data. Genome-wide SNP genotypes for about three fifths of the roughly 700 donors were used in a later genetic analysis, which treated that subset as a discovery cohort. Every discovery cohort repertoire had been produced on one sequencing platform. Class I and class II HLA loci were covered by the typing at four-digit resolution. Typing coverage differed by locus: A, B, C, DRB1 and DQB1 were typed in roughly 629-630 donors, DQA1 in 500 to 550, DPA1 in 600 to 610, and DPB1 in 400 to 480. Five DR-DQ haplotypes were treated as single units for association and clustering because of strong linkage in the cohort. On average, about 200,000 unique TCR beta nucleotide sequences were sequenced per donor among several hundred genotyped donors of the cohort, with 15% to 20% of those sequences being non-productive. Findings and caveats that apply to the study as a whole: In vitro tests confirmed that a few of the cytomegalovirus-associated TCR beta chains recognize cytomegalovirus antigens. Immune exposure information for the cohort was limited to CMV serostatus. The cohort was sequenced for TCR beta chains only, and without alpha or paired-chain data the features that could be detected were limited. Most CMV-associated TCR beta chains appeared to be HLA-restricted in a later analysis, and the HLA associations seemed to be driven largely by CMV exposure. Because counts were too low, around 18 rarely observed V segments, including chromosome 9 orphons, were left out of the earlier analysis of several hundred of the donors. Because HLA typing was unavailable for some donors at each locus, only the typed subset was used in association tests. Correlated functional status among segregating V segments might be attributable to linkage disequilibrium, but an unknown experimental factor could not be ruled out. When HLA alleles, especially DR and DQ, strongly co-occurred, attributing TCR associations to individual alleles was difficult. The authors suggested that the approach could potentially be generalized to other disease states and immunological phenotypes. A later analysis found that HLA-associated TCR beta chains were more clonally expanded and had lower generation probabilities than equally common non-associated chains. A later genetic analysis reported fewer N-insertions in productive TCRs among donors in an Asian-associated ancestry cluster than the roughly 690-donor mean. Roughly uniform sequencing depth across donors was assumed in presence/absence analyses, although this assumption may not hold. In the study, 150 to 200 TCR beta chains were listed as associated with cytomegalovirus. A further reported finding was that TCR beta sequences accurately predicted the HLA-A and HLA-B alleles for most subjects in the first cohort. At a false discovery rate of 0.05, a later analysis linked 15,000 to 20,000 TCR beta sequences to specific HLA alleles. The classifier was reported to diagnose cytomegalovirus status with high specificity and sensitivity in both the original cohort and the validation cohort. According to a later analysis, TCR association rates differed among HLA loci, with DRB1 alleles showing the most associated TCRs and HLA-C alleles showing the fewest. A cluster of highly shared sequence variants was judged likely to represent a technical artifact of the sequencing pipeline. In a later analysis, several top co-occurrence clusters were reported to appear linked to parvovirus B19, influenza, CMV and Epstein-Barr virus. Some IMGT-functional V segments, including TRBV6-2 and TRBV6-3, could not be distinguished by the 87-base-pair reads and were therefore excluded. In a later genetic analysis, a missense DCLRE1C variant was associated with V-gene and J-gene trimming of TCR beta chains, and the association was replicated in an independent cohort. While some public TCRs were present in many individuals, most TCR sequences turned up only very rarely across donors. Broadly in line with IMGT annotations, most TCR beta V segments showed up in productive rearrangements about 87% or about 30% of the time in an earlier analysis of approximately 640 of the donors.

The cohort was made up of approximately 670 healthy bone marrow donors. Cohort members were all nominally healthy when sampled, although unrecorded immune exposures were likely present. The donor tested CMV seronegative and was one of the 352 seronegative cohort members. A peripheral blood sample was provided by each donor, and peripheral blood mononuclear cells were used for TCR beta sequencing. The Qiagen DNeasy Blood Extraction Kit was used to extract genomic DNA from the blood cell samples. The method was the immunoSEQ multiplex PCR assay. For the multiplex PCR, a mixture combining 60 forward primers for TCR Vbeta segments and 13 reverse primers for TCR Jbeta segments was used. The CDR3 region of rearranged TCR beta genes was amplified from genomic DNA by a multiplex PCR assay. The amplified TCR beta libraries were sequenced on the Illumina HiSeq System as 87-base-pair reads. The source study handled its data this way. A later analysis counted about 80 million unique TCR beta chains across the 550 to 800 repertoires, and some 11 million of these chains were shared by at least two donors. Raw reads were error-corrected and collapsed into unique sequences by a nearest-neighbor algorithm in which closely related sequences were merged to remove PCR and sequencing errors. Alignment of CDR3 sequences to IMGT reference sequences was used to assign V, D and J gene segments. For a sequence to be retained, a match of at least six nucleotides to both a V gene segment and a J gene segment was required. A rearrangement counted as productive if the CDR3 had no stop codons and remained in frame with V and J, and every other rearrangement counted as non-productive. Following IMGT convention, CDR3 was defined as the stretch from the second conserved V-encoded cysteine to the conserved J-encoded phenylalanine. Sequences without an unambiguous match to a single V gene segment were excluded from the earlier analysis of 587 of the donors. An earlier analysis of a few hundred of the donors called V segments functional above 56.7% productive rearrangements and segregating when the between-donor standard deviation exceeded 5%. To diagnose cytomegalovirus status from the catalog of TCR beta chain sequences, a statistical classification framework was built. In a later analysis, V and J genes were assigned by comparing TCR nucleotide sequences against IMGT/GENE-DB human TR gene sequences. In a later analysis, CDR3 sequences and most-parsimonious VDJ recombination scenarios were assigned using the TCRdist pipeline. In a later analysis, each TCR beta chain was defined by its CDR3 amino acid sequence together with its V-gene family, and reads without a unique V-gene family were excluded. As a way to deal with suspected cross-contamination and a sequencing artifact, a later analysis dropped 450 to 700 nucleotide sequences that were highly shared and had low generation probability. A later analysis calculated a clonal expansion index for each public chain from normalized within-repertoire ranks of inferred template counts. In a later analysis, generation probabilities were computed with a VDJ recombination model fitted to out-of-frame rearrangements, and the resulting probabilities were checked against IGoR. A later analysis scored TCR-TCR, TCR-HLA and TCR-CMV co-occurrence with hypergeometric tests, applying a repertoire-size bias correction to TCR pairs. In a later analysis, false discovery rates were estimated by permuting HLA or CMV assignments 20 times. In a later analysis, co-occurring TCRs were grouped using DBSCAN, and TCRdist sequence similarity was added for clustering within HLA-allele-positive subsets. Co-occurrence clustering excluded repertoires with fewer than 30,000 or more than 120,000 public chains, plus five with anomalous nucleotide sharing. TCRdb stores this immuneACCESS table with in-frame sequences only. Part of the clones is absent; in the studies checked, under half of the shortfall reflects unresolved V genes, and no reason is known for the rest. V and J calls and clone size come straight from that table; D and trimming were deduced from the DNA. In this sample the table shows some 130,000 clones, approximately 71% of which occur a single time. Of the sample, 2% to 2.5% is held by the ten largest clones.

Trimming takes 10 bases off V and 4 bases off J; junction bases not matched to a gene: 8. From the cysteine up to the phenylalanine, the CDR3 has a length of 15 residues. The CDR3 DNA has 45 bases and is translated from base 1. In the germline V gene, CDR1 corresponds to MRHNA and CDR2 to SNTAGT. The receptor's source is a man younger than 40 in good health and CMV-seronegative. The sequencing sample was made of PBMCs. Rearrangement joined TRBV6-4 to TRBJ2-3, with TRBD2 identical over 13 junction bases. The CDR3 reads as follows: CATRRTSGSSDTQYF. The DNA sequence is given as TGTGCCACCCGGAGGACTAGCGGGAGTTCAGATACGCAGTATTTT.